The sequence of this TCR beta chain was determined in a study of coeliac disease. Across the study: Disease groups: newly diagnosed active, refractory type I, gluten-free-diet controlled.

Trimming took off 5 bases at V and 4 bases at J, with 14 bases between the two ends. This CDR3 is 14 amino acids long. CDR1 is PRHDT, CDR2 FYEKMQ, per germline (reference sequence). Clones were sequenced by immunoSEQ multiplex PCR, and TCRdb holds only the in-frame ones, with some missing. The sample holds around 4,000 clones, less than 65% seen once. This receptor was obtained from a woman younger than 30 with active celiac disease. What was sequenced was intraepithelial lymphocytes from the gut. The gene calls are TRBV13 and TRBJ1-2, with D possibly being TRBD1 (5 bases). The chain's CDR3 is CASSPQGAFYGYTF. In DNA form, the CDR3 reads TGTGCCAGCAGCCCTCAAGGGGCCTTCTATGGCTACACCTTC. Complete variable domain (other parts from reference TRBV13 and TRBJ1-2): AAGVIQSPRHLIKEKRETATLKCYPIPRHDTVYWYQQGPGQDPQFLISFYEKMQSDKGSIPDRFSAQQFSDYHSELNMSSLELGDSALYFCASSPQGAFYGYTFGSGTRLTVV.